These 17 T cell receptor beta chains were all obtained from the same sample, sequenced in a study of T-cell reconstitution after alpha-beta-depleted transplantation in children. Researchers prepared the TCRbeta library using unique molecular identifiers, the study reports. Each CDR3 protein is one row after TCRdb ran MiXCR on the PCR reads. The sample lists fewer than 550,000 distinct CDR3 sequences, around 15% occurring once. The sample in question was PBMCs, mostly from graft donor cells, obtained 360 days after TCRalphabeta/CD19-depleted stem cell transplant. The receptors were sampled from a boy under three years old who had a stem cell transplant for Wiskott-Aldrich syndrome, so the T cells may come from the graft donor.

This clonotype was counted at least ten times. The chain links TRBV10-3 to TRBJ2-1; D is possibly TRBD1 (5 bases). The V and J ends lost 2 bases and 2 bases respectively, with 16 bases between them. The CDR3 has 17 residues. Germline V gene sequence: CDR1 ENHRY, CDR2 SYGVKD. CDR3 in amino acids: CAISEKGIRVAYNEQFF. As DNA, the CDR3 is TGTGCCATCAGTGAGAAGGGGATCCGGGTGGCCTACAATGAGCAGTTCTTC.

This clonotype was seen more than once but under ten times. The chain employs TRBV29-1 and TRBJ2-7, with TRBD1 matching 9 bases. CDR3 length equals 14 residues. V lost 6 bases, J lost 2 bases, and 8 bases stayed unmatched. Germline V gene sequence: CDR1 SQVTM, CDR2 ANQGSEA. CDR3 coding DNA: TGCAGCGTAAATACAGGGGGCACCACCTACGAGCAGTACTTC. Translation gives CSVNTGGTTYEQYF.

The chain employs TRBV7-2 and TRBJ2-1, with unresolved D. The V gene's germline CDR1 is SGHTA and CDR2 FQGNSA. The CDR3 totals 16 residues. The V gene lost 2 bases and the J gene lost 3 bases, with 14 bases spanning the gap. The CDR3 nucleotides are TGTGCCAGCAGCTTACGACCCACAAAGGGCTACAATGAGCAGTTCTTC. The encoded protein is CASSLRPTKGYNEQFF.

This clonotype turned up a few times. The CDR3 DNA is TGTGCCAGCAGCCGGGAGATGAACACTGAAGCTTTCTTT. It is translated as CASSREMNTEAFF. The chain has TRBV5-4 and TRBJ1-1; the D is unclear. Germline V lookup: CDR1 SGHNT, CDR2 YYREEE (reference sequence). The CDR3 totals 13 residues. V lost 4 bases, J lost 0 bases, and 7 bases lay in between.

This chain uses TRBV4-3 with TRBJ2-3; D perhaps matches TRBD1 (5 bases). CDR3 length equals 15 residues. Germline loops: CDR1 LGHNA, CDR2 YSLEER. V gave up 0 bases and J gave up 6 bases, with 13 bases separating them. CDR3: CASSQDSQGSDTQYF. As DNA, the CDR3 is TGCGCCAGCAGCCAAGATTCGCAGGGATCGGATACGCAGTATTTT.

The gene calls are TRBV20-1 and TRBJ2-7, with 7 bases that match TRBD2. This CDR3 region has 13 residues. Looked up from germline, CDR1 is DFQATT and CDR2 is SNEGSKA (reference sequence). V shed 3 bases, J shed 2 bases, and the junction held 4 bases outside the gene matches. The DNA of the CDR3 is TGCAGTGCTAGCAGCGGGAAACCCTACGAGCAGTACTTC. Protein: CSASSGKPYEQYF.

The chain combines TRBV6-2 or TRBV6-3 with TRBJ2-1; tentatively, D is TRBD2 (7 bases). Germline-derived CDR1 and CDR2 are MNHEY and SVGEGT. The CDR3 contains 16 residues. The germline V and J ends were trimmed by 3 bases and 0 bases, with 12 bases remaining between them. CDR3 residues: CASSYRGGTSYNEQFF. The DNA of the CDR3 is TGTGCCAGCAGTTATCGCGGGGGCACCTCCTACAATGAGCAGTTCTTC.

This sequence joins TRBV7-9 and TRBJ2-7, with no clear D. Looked up from germline, CDR1 is SEHNR and CDR2 is FQNEAQ (reference sequence). V was shortened by 1 base and J by 4 bases, with 11 bases between the two germline ends. The CDR3 sequence is 14 residues long. The CDR3 sequence is CASSLDRVRYEQYF. CDR3 nucleotides: TGTGCCAGCAGCTTAGACCGGGTTCGGTACGAGCAGTACTTC.

A note on this clonotype: A junction end diverges from the germline sequence, so it may reflect a read error. The CDR3 here is CASSLGLAKAQGTQYF. The DNA for the CDR3 is TGTGCCAGCAGCTTAGGACTAGCAAAAGCCCAAGGGACCCAGTACTTC. This chain joins TRBV7-7 and TRBJ2-5; TRBD2 matches 7 bases. In germline, CDR1 is SSHAT, CDR2 FNYEAQ (reference sequence). The CDR3 length is 16 residues. Variable domain in full (rest from reference TRBV7-7 and TRBJ2-5): GAGVSQSPRYKVTKRGQDVTLRCDPISSHATLYWYQQALGQGPEFLTYFNYEAQPDKSGLPSDRFSAERPEGSISTLTIQRTEQRDSAMYRCASSLGLAKAQGTQYFGPGTRLLVL.

This clonotype turned up a few times. J is TRBJ2-7 and V is TRBV2; perhaps TRBD1 as D (6 bases). Trimming removed 8 bases at V and 3 bases at J, with 23 bases between. The germline gives CDR1 SNHLY, CDR2 FYNNEI. The CDR3 spans 16 residues. DNA of the CDR3: TGTGCCAGCCACCGCAAGACAGGACAGAAGTACTACGAGCAGTACTTC. Its translation is CASHRKTGQKYYEQYF.

The rearrangement joins TRBV29-1 to TRBJ2-5; 8 bases match TRBD1. V was clipped by 7 bases and J by 5 bases; unmatched bases: 6. Per the germline V gene, CDR1 is SQVTM and CDR2 is ANQGSEA. CDR3 size: 12 residues. In DNA, the CDR3 is TGCAGCGGTCGGGACAGGAGGGAGACCCAGTACTTC. Residues: CSGRDRRETQYF.

V usage is TRBV20-1 and J usage is TRBJ2-1; 8 bases align to TRBD1. The CDR3 sequence is 14 residues long. The germline V gene has CDR1 DFQATT and CDR2 SNEGSKA (reference sequence). V trimming: 5 bases; J trimming: 4 bases; junction bases outside the gene matches: 7. CDR3 DNA: TGCAGTGCTCAGACAGGGGACCGATACAATGAGCAGTTCTTC. This gives the protein CSAQTGDRYNEQFF.

The chain uses TRBV7-9 and TRBJ2-5, with TRBD1 matching 10 bases. The CDR3 spans 16 residues. Germline values: CDR1 SEHNR, CDR2 FQNEAQ (reference sequence). V trimming: 5 bases; J trimming: 5 bases; junction bases outside the gene matches: 11. Written as DNA, the CDR3 is TGTGCCAGCAGCCCTGGGACAGGGGATGGGACTGAGACCCAGTACTTC. Its protein product is CASSPGTGDGTETQYF.

This clonotype came up a few times. The rearrangement joins TRBV12-3 or TRBV12-4 to TRBJ2-7, with TRBD1 as a possible D gene (6 bases). With 5 bases removed from V and 2 bases from J, the gap between germline ends came to 13 bases. This CDR3 is 14 amino acids long. In nucleotides, the CDR3 is TGTGCCAGCAGTCCCTACAGGGCCCCCTACGAGCAGTACTTC. This codes for CASSPYRAPYEQYF.

A few counts support this clonotype. V is TRBV6-1 and J is TRBJ1-2; tentative D call: TRBD1 (6 bases). This CDR3 comprises 17 residues. The V end was cut by 6 bases, the J end by 4 bases, with 24 bases between. Germline values: CDR1 MNHNS, CDR2 SASEGT. For the CDR3, the DNA is TGTGCCAGCAGAACAAGATTAGGACTAGGGGGGCTCTATGGCTACACCTTC. This gives the protein CASRTRLGLGGLYGYTF.

This clonotype came up a few times. The rearrangement uses TRBV5-1 and TRBJ1-1; 7 bases match TRBD1. V shed 4 bases and J 6 bases; nucleotides not matched to a gene: 3. The CDR3 spans 12 residues. The germline V gene encodes CDR1 SGHRS and CDR2 YFSETQ. The CDR3 DNA follows: TGCGCCAGCAGCCCAGGGGGTGCTGAAGCTTTCTTT. This gives the protein CASSPGGAEAFF.

The sample holds a few counts of this clonotype. The rearrangement links TRBV19 to TRBJ2-7; D unresolved. This CDR3 is 17 amino acids long. V lost 5 bases to trimming and J lost 1 base, with 21 bases between them. The germline gives CDR1 LNHDA, CDR2 SQIVND (reference sequence). The CDR3: CASSPQYRGVGSYEQYF. The CDR3 DNA is TGTGCCAGTAGTCCCCAATACCGAGGTGTTGGGTCCTACGAGCAGTACTTC. Based on the CDR3 plus reference TRBV19 and TRBJ2-7, the full variable domain is DGGITQSPKYLFRKEGQNVTLSCEQNLNHDAMYWYRQDPGQGLRLIYYSQIVNDFQKGDIAEGYSVSREKKESFPLTVTSAQKNPTAFYLCASSPQYRGVGSYEQYFGPGTRLTVT.